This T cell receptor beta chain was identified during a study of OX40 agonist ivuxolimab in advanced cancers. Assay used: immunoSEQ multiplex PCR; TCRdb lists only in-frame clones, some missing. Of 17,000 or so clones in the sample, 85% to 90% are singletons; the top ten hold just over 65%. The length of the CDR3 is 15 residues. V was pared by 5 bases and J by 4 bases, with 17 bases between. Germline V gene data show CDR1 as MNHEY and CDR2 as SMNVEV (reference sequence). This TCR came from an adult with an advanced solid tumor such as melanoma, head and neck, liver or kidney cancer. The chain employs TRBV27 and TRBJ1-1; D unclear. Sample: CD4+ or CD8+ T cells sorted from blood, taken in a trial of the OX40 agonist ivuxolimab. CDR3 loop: CASSLGFSWATEAFF. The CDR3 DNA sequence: TGTGCCAGCAGTCTAGGGTTCTCTTGGGCCACTGAAGCTTTCTTT.